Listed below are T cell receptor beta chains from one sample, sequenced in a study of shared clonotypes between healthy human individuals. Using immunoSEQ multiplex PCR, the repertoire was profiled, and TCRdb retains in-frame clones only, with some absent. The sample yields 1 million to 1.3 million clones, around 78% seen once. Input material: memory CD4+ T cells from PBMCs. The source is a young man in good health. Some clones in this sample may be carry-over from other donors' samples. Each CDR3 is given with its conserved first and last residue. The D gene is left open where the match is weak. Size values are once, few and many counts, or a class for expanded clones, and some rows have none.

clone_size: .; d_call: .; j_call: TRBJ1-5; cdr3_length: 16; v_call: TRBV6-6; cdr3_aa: CASSTSSGASNQPQHF; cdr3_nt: TGTGCCAGCAGTACCTCCTCAGGAGCTAGCAATCAGCCCCAGCATTTT
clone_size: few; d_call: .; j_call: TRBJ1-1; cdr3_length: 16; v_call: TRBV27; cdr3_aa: CASSLLLVSSPGEAFF; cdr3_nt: TGTGCCAGCAGTTTATTATTGGTCAGCTCCCCGGGTGAAGCTTTCTTT
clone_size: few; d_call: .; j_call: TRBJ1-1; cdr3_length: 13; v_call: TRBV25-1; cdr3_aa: CASRPGVNTEAFF; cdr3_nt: TGTGCCAGCCGTCCAGGGGTGAACACTGAAGCTTTCTTT
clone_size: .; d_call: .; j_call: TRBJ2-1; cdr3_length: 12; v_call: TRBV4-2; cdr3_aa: CASSLTGNEQFF; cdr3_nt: TGTGCCAGCAGCCTCACAGGGAATGAGCAGTTCTTC
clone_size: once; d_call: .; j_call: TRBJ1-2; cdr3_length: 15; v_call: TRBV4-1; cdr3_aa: CASSQEGSINYGYTF; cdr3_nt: TGCGCCAGCAGCCAAGAGGGTTCGATTAACTATGGCTACACCTTC
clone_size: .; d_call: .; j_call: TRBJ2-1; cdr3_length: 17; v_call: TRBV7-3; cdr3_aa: CASSLNPPLVSCNEQFF; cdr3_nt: TGTGCCAGCAGCTTAAACCCCCCCTTAGTCTCCTGCAATGAGCAGTTCTTC
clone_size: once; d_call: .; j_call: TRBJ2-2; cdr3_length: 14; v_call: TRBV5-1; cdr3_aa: CASSLDPGTGELFF; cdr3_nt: TGCGCCAGCAGCTTGGACCCAGGCACCGGGGAGCTGTTTTTT
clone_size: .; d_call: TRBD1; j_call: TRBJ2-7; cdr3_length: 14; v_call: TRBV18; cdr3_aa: CASSWGQGAYEQYF; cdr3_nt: TGTGCCAGCTCCTGGGGACAGGGGGCCTACGAGCAGTACTTC
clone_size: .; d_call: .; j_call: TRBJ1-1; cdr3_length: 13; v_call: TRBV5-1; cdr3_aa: CASSLSGATEAFF; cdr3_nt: TGCGCCAGCAGCTTGTCAGGGGCGACTGAAGCTTTCTTT
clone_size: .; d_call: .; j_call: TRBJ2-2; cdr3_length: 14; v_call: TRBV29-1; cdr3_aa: CSVAGHYLGGELFF; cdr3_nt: TGCAGCGTTGCCGGGCACTACCTTGGCGGGGAGCTGTTTTTT
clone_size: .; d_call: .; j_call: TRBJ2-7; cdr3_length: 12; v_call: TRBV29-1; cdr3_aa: CSVLGMSYEQYF; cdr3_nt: TGCAGCGTGCTAGGTATGTCCTACGAGCAGTACTTC
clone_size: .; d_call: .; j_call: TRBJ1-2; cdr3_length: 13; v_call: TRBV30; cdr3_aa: CAWSGGTNYGYTF; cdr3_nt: TGTGCCTGGAGTGGCGGAACTAACTATGGCTACACCTTC
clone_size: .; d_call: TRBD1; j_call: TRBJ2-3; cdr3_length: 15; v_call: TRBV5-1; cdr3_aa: CASSLVGQGRDTQYF; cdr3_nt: TGCGCCAGCAGCTTGGTGGGACAGGGCAGAGATACGCAGTATTTT
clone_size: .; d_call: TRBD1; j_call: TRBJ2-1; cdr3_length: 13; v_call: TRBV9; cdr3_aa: CASSVGTVNEQFF; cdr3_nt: TGTGCCAGCAGCGTTGGGACAGTAAATGAGCAGTTCTTC
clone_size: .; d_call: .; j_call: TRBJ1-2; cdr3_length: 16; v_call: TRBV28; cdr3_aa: CASQTRTGTENYGYTF; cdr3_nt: TGTGCCAGCCAAACTCGAACCGGGACCGAAAACTATGGCTACACCTTC
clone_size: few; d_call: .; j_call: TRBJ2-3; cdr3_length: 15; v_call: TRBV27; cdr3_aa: CACRRGVSSTDTQYF; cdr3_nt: TGTGCCTGCCGGAGGGGGGTTTCTAGCACAGATACGCAGTATTTT
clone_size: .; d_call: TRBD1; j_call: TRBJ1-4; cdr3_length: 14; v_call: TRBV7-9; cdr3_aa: CASSSRGTNEKLFF; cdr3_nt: TGTGCCAGCAGCTCCAGGGGGACTAATGAAAAACTGTTTTTT
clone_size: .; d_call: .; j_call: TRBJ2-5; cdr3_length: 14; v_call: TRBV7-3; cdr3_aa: CASSLGPGSETQYF; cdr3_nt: TGTGCCAGCAGCTTGGGTCCAGGGTCCGAGACCCAGTACTTC
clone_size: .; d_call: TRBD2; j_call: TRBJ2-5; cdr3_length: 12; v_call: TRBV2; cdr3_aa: CASGLAQETQYF; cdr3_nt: TGTGCCAGTGGACTAGCGCAAGAGACCCAGTACTTC
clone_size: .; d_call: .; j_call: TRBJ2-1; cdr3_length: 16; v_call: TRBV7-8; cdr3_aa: CASSLIRRGGWNEQFF; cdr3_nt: TGTGCCAGCAGCTTAATACGGCGGGGCGGGTGGAATGAGCAGTTCTTC
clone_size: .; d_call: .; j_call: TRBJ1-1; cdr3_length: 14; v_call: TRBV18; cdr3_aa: CASSPQRGNTEAFF; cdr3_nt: TGTGCCAGCTCACCACAACGGGGGAACACTGAAGCTTTCTTT
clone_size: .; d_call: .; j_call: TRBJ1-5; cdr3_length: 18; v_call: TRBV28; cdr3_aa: CASSFPGRRRDSNQPQHF; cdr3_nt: TGTGCCAGCAGTTTCCCGGGACGGAGGAGGGATAGCAATCAGCCCCAGCATTTT
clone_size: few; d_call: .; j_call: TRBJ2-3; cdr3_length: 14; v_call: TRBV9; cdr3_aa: CASSSSEGSDTQYF; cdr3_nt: TGTGCCAGCAGCTCCTCCGAGGGGTCAGATACGCAGTATTTT
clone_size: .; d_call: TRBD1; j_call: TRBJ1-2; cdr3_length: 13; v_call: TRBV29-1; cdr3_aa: CSVDGTGSYGYTF; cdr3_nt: TGCAGCGTTGATGGGACAGGCTCCTATGGCTACACCTTC
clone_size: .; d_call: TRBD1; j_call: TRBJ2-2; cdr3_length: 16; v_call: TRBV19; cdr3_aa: CASSTIRQGRDGELFF; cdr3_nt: TGTGCCAGTAGTACGATTAGACAGGGTCGAGACGGGGAGCTGTTTTTT
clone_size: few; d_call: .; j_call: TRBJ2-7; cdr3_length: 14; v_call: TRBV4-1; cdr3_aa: CASSQGLLLYEQYF; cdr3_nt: TGCGCCAGCAGCCAAGGTCTTCTATTATACGAGCAGTACTTC
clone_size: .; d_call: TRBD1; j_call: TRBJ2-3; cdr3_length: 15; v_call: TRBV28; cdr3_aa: CASSRRTGGADTQYF; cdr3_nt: TGTGCCAGCAGCCGGCGGACAGGGGGCGCAGATACGCAGTATTTT
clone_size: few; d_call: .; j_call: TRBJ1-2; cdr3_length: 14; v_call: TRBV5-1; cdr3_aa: CASSLTEANYGYTF; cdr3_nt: TGCGCCAGCAGCTTGACCGAAGCTAACTATGGCTACACCTTC
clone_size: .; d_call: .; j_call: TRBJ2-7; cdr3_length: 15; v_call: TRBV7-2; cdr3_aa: CASSLQAWVLNEQYF; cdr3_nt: TGTGCCAGCAGCCTTCAAGCCTGGGTTTTAAACGAGCAGTACTTC
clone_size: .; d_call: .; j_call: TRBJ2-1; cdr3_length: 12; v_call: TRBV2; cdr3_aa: CASNGGFNEQFF; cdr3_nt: TGTGCCAGCAACGGAGGCTTCAATGAGCAGTTCTTC
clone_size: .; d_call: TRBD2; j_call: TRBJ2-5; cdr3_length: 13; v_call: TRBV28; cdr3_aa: CASSRTRQETQYF; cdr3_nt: TGTGCCAGCAGCAGGACTAGACAGGAGACCCAGTACTTC
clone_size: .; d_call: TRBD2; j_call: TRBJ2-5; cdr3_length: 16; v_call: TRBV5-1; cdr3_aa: CASSTGLGILEETQYF; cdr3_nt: TGCGCCAGCAGTACCGGACTAGGGATCTTGGAAGAGACCCAGTACTTC
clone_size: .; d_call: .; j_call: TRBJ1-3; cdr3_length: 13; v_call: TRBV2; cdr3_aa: CASSYTEGNTIYF; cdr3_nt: TGTGCCAGCAGTTATACCGAAGGAAACACCATATATTTT
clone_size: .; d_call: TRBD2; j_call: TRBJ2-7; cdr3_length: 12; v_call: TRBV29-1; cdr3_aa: CSGTSGTYEQYF; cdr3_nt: TGCAGCGGTACTAGCGGGACATACGAGCAGTACTTC
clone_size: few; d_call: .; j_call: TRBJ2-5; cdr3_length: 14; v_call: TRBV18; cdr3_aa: CASSPPSRQETQYF; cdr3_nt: TGTGCCAGCTCACCACCTTCCAGACAAGAGACCCAGTACTTC
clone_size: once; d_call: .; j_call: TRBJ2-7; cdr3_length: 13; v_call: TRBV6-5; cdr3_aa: CASSKDRAYEQYF; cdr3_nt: TGTGCCAGCAGTAAAGACCGTGCCTACGAGCAGTACTTC
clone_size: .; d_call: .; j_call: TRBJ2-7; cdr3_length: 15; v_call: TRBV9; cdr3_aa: CASSPTGTGNYEQYF; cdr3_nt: TGTGCCAGCAGCCCTACCGGGACTGGAAACTACGAGCAGTACTTC
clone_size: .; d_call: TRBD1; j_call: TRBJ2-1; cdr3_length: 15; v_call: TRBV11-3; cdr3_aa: CASSRGTGLNNEQFF; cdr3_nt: TGTGCCAGCAGTCGAGGGACAGGGCTCAACAATGAGCAGTTCTTC
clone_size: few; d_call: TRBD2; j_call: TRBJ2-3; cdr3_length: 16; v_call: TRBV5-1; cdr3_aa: CASSLGLAVSTDTQYF; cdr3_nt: TGCGCCAGCAGCTTGGGACTAGCGGTTAGCACAGATACGCAGTATTTT
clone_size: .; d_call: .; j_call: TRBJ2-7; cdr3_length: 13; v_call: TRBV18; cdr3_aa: CASSNYWTDEQYF; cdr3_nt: TGTGCCAGCTCGAACTACTGGACGGACGAGCAGTACTTC
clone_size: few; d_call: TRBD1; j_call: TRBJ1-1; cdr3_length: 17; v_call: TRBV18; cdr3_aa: CASSSAGTGITNTEAFF; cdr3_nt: TGTGCCAGCTCGTCCGCCGGGACAGGGATTACAAACACTGAAGCTTTCTTT
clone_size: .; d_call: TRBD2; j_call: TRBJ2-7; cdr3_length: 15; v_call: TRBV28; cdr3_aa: CASRPTASGAGEQYF; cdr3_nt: TGTGCCAGCAGACCTACTGCTAGCGGGGCCGGAGAGCAGTACTTC
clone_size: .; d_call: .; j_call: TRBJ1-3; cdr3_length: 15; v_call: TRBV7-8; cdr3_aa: CASSLSGGLLNTIYF; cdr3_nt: TGTGCCAGCAGCTTATCCGGGGGACTCCTAAACACCATATATTTT
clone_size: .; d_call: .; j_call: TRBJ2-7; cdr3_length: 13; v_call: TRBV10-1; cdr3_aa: CASSAGGSYEQYF; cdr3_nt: TGCGCCAGCAGTGCCGGCGGATCCTACGAGCAGTACTTC
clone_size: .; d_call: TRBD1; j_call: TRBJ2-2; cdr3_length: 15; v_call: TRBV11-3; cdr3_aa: CASSFGTGEVRELFF; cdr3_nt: TGTGCCAGCAGCTTCGGGACAGGGGAAGTACGGGAGCTGTTTTTT
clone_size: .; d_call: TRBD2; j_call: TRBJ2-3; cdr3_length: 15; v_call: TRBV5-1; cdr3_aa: CASSLGLAGTDTQYF; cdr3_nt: TGCGCCAGCAGCTTGGGCCTAGCGGGAACAGATACGCAGTATTTT
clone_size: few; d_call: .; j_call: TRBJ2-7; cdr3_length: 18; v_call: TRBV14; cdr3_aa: CASSQGLPWMSAPYEQYF; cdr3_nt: TGTGCCAGCAGCCAAGGCCTTCCGTGGATGTCAGCTCCCTACGAGCAGTACTTC
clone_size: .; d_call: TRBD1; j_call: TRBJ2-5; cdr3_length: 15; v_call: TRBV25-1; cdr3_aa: CASSDVGQGGETQYF; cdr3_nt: TGTGCCAGCAGTGACGTGGGACAGGGAGGGGAGACCCAGTACTTC
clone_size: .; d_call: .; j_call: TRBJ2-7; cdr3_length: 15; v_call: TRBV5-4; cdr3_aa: CASSLGGISSSEQYF; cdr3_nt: TGTGCCAGCAGCTTGGGCGGGATCAGCTCTAGCGAGCAGTACTTC
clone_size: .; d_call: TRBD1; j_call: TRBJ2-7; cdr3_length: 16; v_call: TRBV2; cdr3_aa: CASSRLGTGQFYEQYF; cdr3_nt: TGTGCCAGCAGTAGACTAGGGACAGGGCAATTCTACGAGCAGTACTTC
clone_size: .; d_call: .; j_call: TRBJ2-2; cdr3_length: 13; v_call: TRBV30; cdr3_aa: CAWNRPNTGELFF; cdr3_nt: TGTGCCTGGAATCGGCCGAACACCGGGGAGCTGTTTTTT
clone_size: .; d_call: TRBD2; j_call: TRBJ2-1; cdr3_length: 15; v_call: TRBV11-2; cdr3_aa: CASSPGGSGSGEQFF; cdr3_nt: TGTGCCAGCAGCCCCGGGGGGAGCGGGAGTGGCGAGCAGTTCTTC
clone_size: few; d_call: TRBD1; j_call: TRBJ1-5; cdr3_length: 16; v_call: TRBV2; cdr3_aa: CASSEGGQGNNQPQHF; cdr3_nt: TGTGCCAGCAGTGAAGGGGGACAGGGTAACAATCAGCCCCAGCATTTT